These 23 T cell receptor beta chains were all obtained from the same sample, sequenced in a study of human T cells and chemical hapten exposure. TCRdb fed the RACE reads into MiXCR, producing one record per CDR3 protein. The sample records approximately 400,000 distinct CDR3 sequences, approximately 5% being singletons. The time point is: pre-sensitization, week 0. The sample's treatment: therapeutic diphenylcyclopropenone sensitization with weekly scalp DPC. Sequenced material: whole blood, taken in connection with sensitization to the hapten diphenylcyclopropenone (DPC). The receptors shown here come from a woman aged 45-60 years with alopecia areata. Some clones in this sample may be carry-over from other donors' samples.

This clonotype was observed many times. This chain links TRBV29-1 with TRBJ1-3; TRBD1 is a possible D gene (5 bases). The V and J ends lost 3 bases and 9 bases respectively, with 9 bases between them. Germline V CDR1 and CDR2: SQVTM, ANQGSEA. CDR3 length: 11 residues. The CDR3 protein is CSVDTGGTIYF. DNA of the CDR3: TGCAGCGTTGATACCGGGGGCACCATATATTTT. Drawing the rest from reference TRBV29-1 and TRBJ1-3, the complete variable domain is SAVISQKPSRDICQRGTSLTIQCQVDSQVTMMFWYRQQPGQSLTLIATANQGSEATYESGFVIDKFPISRPNLTFSTLTVSNMSPEDSSIYLCSVDTGGTIYFGEGSWLTVV.

The chain carries TRBV6-5 and TRBJ2-5; D is uncertain. V gave up 0 bases and J gave up 6 bases, with 8 bases separating them. CDR1 MNHEY and CDR2 SVGAGI come from the germline V gene. This CDR3 has 13 residues. The CDR3 region is CASSYSPAQTQYF. The CDR3 coding sequence is TGTGCCAGCAGTTACTCGCCGGCTCAGACCCAGTACTTC.

The V call is TRBV5-1, the J call TRBJ1-4; TRBD1 is a possible D gene (6 bases). V was shortened by 4 bases and J by 8 bases, with 18 bases between the two germline ends. This CDR3 spans 15 amino acids. CDR1 and CDR2 from the germline V gene are SGHRS and YFSETQ. The CDR3 spells CASSGGGQGREKLFF. The CDR3 DNA reads TGCGCCAGCAGCGGCGGGGGGCAAGGGCGCGAAAAACTGTTTTTT.

At least ten counts were recorded for this clonotype. The chain has TRBV3-1 and TRBJ2-5, with a weak D call TRBD2 (5 bases). CDR3 size: 13 residues. V dropped 0 bases and J dropped 5 bases, with 7 bases sitting between them. CDR1 LGHDT and CDR2 YNNKEL come from the germline V gene (reference sequence). CDR3 coding DNA: TGTGCCAGCAGCCAAGAGAGGGTTGAGACCCAGTACTTC. Its protein is CASSQERVETQYF.

There are a few counts of this clonotype. This chain connects TRBV6-2 or TRBV6-3 to TRBJ2-7, with D unclear. Germline CDR1 is MNHEY and CDR2 is SVGEGT. CDR3 length: 14 amino acids. V lost 7 bases to trimming and J lost 4 bases, with 17 bases between them. This CDR3 is CASTRLSLGYEQYF. CDR3 coding DNA: TGTGCCAGCACCAGACTCTCTTTGGGTTACGAGCAGTACTTC.

This clonotype has ten or more counts. The chain employs TRBV20-1 and TRBJ2-7, with a weak D call TRBD2 (6 bases). The CDR3 covers 11 residues. V was cut by 3 bases and J by 7 bases, with 10 bases left in between. The germline V gene has CDR1 DFQATT and CDR2 SNEGSKA (reference sequence). The CDR3 sequence: CSARGGGEQYF. The CDR3 nucleotides are TGCAGTGCTAGGGGGGGAGGAGAGCAGTACTTC.

Ten or more counts support this clonotype. V and J are TRBV5-6 and TRBJ2-1; D unclear. Germline V CDR1 and CDR2: SGHDT, YYEEEE. The V end lost 2 bases, the J end lost 0 bases, and 12 bases lay between the germline ends. This CDR3 is built from 16 residues. The CDR3 loop is CASSFITESSYNEQFF. The CDR3 nucleotides read TGTGCCAGCAGCTTTATCACAGAGAGCTCCTACAATGAGCAGTTCTTC.

This clonotype was detected ten times or more. CDR3 DNA sequence: TGCAGTGCTAGAGACCCGGGACTAGCGGGGAGGAATGAGCAGTTCTTC. Translation gives CSARDPGLAGRNEQFF. The rearrangement uses TRBV20-1 and TRBJ2-1, with 13 bases that match TRBD2. CDR1 and CDR2 (germline): DFQATT, SNEGSKA (reference sequence). V dropped 0 bases and J dropped 7; count of bases not matched to a gene: 6. The CDR3 spans 16 residues.

V gene TRBV7-9 combines with J gene TRBJ1-2, with no clear D. This CDR3 region has 14 residues. V was pared by 5 bases and J by 5 bases, with 15 bases between. In germline, CDR1 is SEHNR, CDR2 FQNEAQ (reference sequence). CDR3 sequence: CASSPESQRYGYTF. The CDR3 coding sequence is TGTGCCAGCAGCCCAGAGTCCCAACGATATGGCTACACCTTC.

This clonotype has a handful of counts. V usage is TRBV24-1 and J usage is TRBJ1-5; possibly TRBD1 for D (6 bases). Germline lookup yields CDR1 KGHDR and CDR2 SFDVKD. Trimming took 9 bases from V and 4 from J, leaving 12 bases between them. This CDR3 is built from 13 residues. The CDR3 protein is CATGDGTNQPQHF. The CDR3 bases are TGTGCCACCGGCGACGGGACAAATCAGCCCCAGCATTTT.

This clonotype was observed a few times. V gene TRBV4-2 combines with J gene TRBJ2-5; tentatively, D is TRBD2 (5 bases). Trimming shortened V by 1 base and J by 0 bases, and 9 bases separated the two germline ends. Germline V gives CDR1 LGHNA, CDR2 YNFKEQ. This CDR3 comprises 15 residues. This CDR3 is CASSQGPGYQETQYF. The CDR3 DNA sequence: TGTGCCAGCAGCCAAGGGCCGGGGTACCAAGAGACCCAGTACTTC.

This clonotype was found many times. This chain connects TRBV6-2 or TRBV6-3 to TRBJ1-5, with 7 bases aligning to TRBD1. The germline CDR1 and CDR2 sequences are MNHEY and SVGEGT. There are 15 residues in the CDR3. The ends lost 2 bases at V and 2 bases at J; junction bases unmatched: 3. The chain's CDR3 is CASSYPGQGNQPQHF. The CDR3 nucleotides are TGTGCCAGCAGTTACCCCGGACAGGGCAATCAGCCCCAGCATTTT.

This clonotype was found a few times. The CDR3 reads CASSPLVWGTDTQYF. In DNA form, the CDR3 reads TGTGCCAGCAGCCCCCTAGTGTGGGGCACAGATACGCAGTATTTT. The chain has TRBV7-9 and TRBJ2-3; the D is unclear. Trimming cost V 5 bases and J 1 base, with 13 bases left between them. Germline values: CDR1 SEHNR, CDR2 FQNEAQ (reference sequence). The CDR3 totals 15 residues.

This clonotype was counted a few times. V usage is TRBV2 and J usage is TRBJ1-1, with 10 nucleotides matching TRBD1. Germline V gene lookup returns CDR1 SNHLY and CDR2 FYNNEI. CDR3 length: 12 residues. The V gene end was trimmed by 6 bases and the J gene end by 10 bases; junction bases not matched to a gene: 5. DNA for the CDR3: TGTGCCAGCAGGGGACAGGGGATTGGAGCTTTCTTT. Its translation: CASRGQGIGAFF.

On this clonotype: Compared with germline, one end of the junction differs, possibly owing to a read error. This chain uses TRBV29-1 with TRBJ2-1; no clear D. The CDR3 sequence is 11 residues long. Germline CDR1 and CDR2: SQVTM and ANQGSEA. The CDR3 loop is CSVGPYNEHFF. For the CDR3, the DNA is TGCAGCGTTGGACCGTACAATGAGCATTTCTTC.

This clonotype was observed many times. V usage is TRBV29-1 and J usage is TRBJ2-5; D might be TRBD2 (6 bases). Trimming cost V 6 bases and J 5 bases, with 10 bases left between them. This CDR3 has 11 residues. Per the germline V gene, CDR1 is SQVTM and CDR2 is ANQGSEA. The CDR3 DNA follows: TGCAGCGTAGGGACTTTGGAGACCCAGTACTTC. Translation gives CSVGTLETQYF.

This clonotype was observed a few times. The chain has TRBV4-1 and TRBJ1-1; D unresolved. Trimming took off 1 base at V and 0 bases at J, with 9 bases between the two ends. The germline gives CDR1 MGHRA, CDR2 YSYEKL. CDR3 length: 15 residues. For the CDR3, the DNA is TGCGCCAGCAGCCAAGGTCCAGGTGTGAACACTGAAGCTTTCTTT. It is translated as CASSQGPGVNTEAFF.

In its sample, this clonotype was seen many times. CDR3 region: CASSPTQTSVFNEQFF. The CDR3 DNA reads as TGTGCCAGCAGCCCCACCCAAACTAGCGTATTTAATGAGCAGTTCTTC. V usage is TRBV6-2 or TRBV6-3 and J usage is TRBJ2-1; 7 bases fit TRBD2. The germline V gene has CDR1 MNHEY and CDR2 SVGEGT. The CDR3 loop spans 16 amino acids. V was clipped by 6 bases and J by 7 bases; unmatched bases: 15.

The chain carries TRBV30 and TRBJ2-2, with 9 bases identical to TRBD2. The V gene end was trimmed by 5 bases and the J gene end by 3 bases; junction bases not matched to a gene: 4. Germline V gene lookup returns CDR1 GTSNPN and CDR2 SVGIG (reference sequence). The CDR3 totals 14 residues. The CDR3 coding sequence is TGTGCCTGGTATAGCGGGAGCTACACCGGGGAGCTGTTTTTT. It translates to CAWYSGSYTGELFF.

There are many counts of this clonotype. The chain recombines TRBV10-3 with TRBJ2-4, with D possibly matching TRBD2 (6 bases). The CDR3 totals 17 residues. CDR1 ENHRY and CDR2 SYGVKD come from the germline V gene. V lost 3 bases, J lost 0 bases, and 15 bases lay in between. Here the CDR3 DNA reads TGTGCCATCAGTGACTATAAACCGGGACTAGCCAAAAACATTCAGTACTTC. As protein: CAISDYKPGLAKNIQYF.

There are many counts of this clonotype. The gene calls are TRBV20-1 and TRBJ1-6; D not certain. CDR1 is DFQATT and CDR2 is SNEGSKA in the germline V gene (reference sequence). CDR3 length: 15 residues. With 1 base removed from V and 9 bases from J, the gap between germline ends came to 16 bases. The DNA of the CDR3 is TGCAGTGCTAGAGGACGGGGAGCCGATAGTTCACCCCTCCACTTT. This translates into CSARGRGADSSPLHF.

The CDR3 spells CASSSDRGIQETQYF. CDR3 nucleotide sequence: TGTGCCAGCAGCTCGGACAGGGGGATCCAAGAGACCCAGTACTTC. V usage is TRBV7-2 and J usage is TRBJ2-5; 10 bases line up with TRBD1. Per germline, CDR1 SGHTA and CDR2 FQGNSA. The CDR3 is 15 amino acids. The V gene end was trimmed by 4 bases and the J gene end by 1 base; junction bases not matched to a gene: 3.

The rearrangement uses TRBV6-1 and TRBJ1-5, with D perhaps TRBD1 (5 bases). The germline gives CDR1 MNHNS, CDR2 SASEGT. The CDR3 runs to 18 residues. With 0 bases removed from V and 5 bases from J, the gap between germline ends came to 20 bases. DNA of the CDR3: TGTGCCAGCAGTGAAGCGCTTCCCGGGAGGGGCAGTCATCAGCCCCAGCATTTT. It is translated as CASSEALPGRGSHQPQHF.